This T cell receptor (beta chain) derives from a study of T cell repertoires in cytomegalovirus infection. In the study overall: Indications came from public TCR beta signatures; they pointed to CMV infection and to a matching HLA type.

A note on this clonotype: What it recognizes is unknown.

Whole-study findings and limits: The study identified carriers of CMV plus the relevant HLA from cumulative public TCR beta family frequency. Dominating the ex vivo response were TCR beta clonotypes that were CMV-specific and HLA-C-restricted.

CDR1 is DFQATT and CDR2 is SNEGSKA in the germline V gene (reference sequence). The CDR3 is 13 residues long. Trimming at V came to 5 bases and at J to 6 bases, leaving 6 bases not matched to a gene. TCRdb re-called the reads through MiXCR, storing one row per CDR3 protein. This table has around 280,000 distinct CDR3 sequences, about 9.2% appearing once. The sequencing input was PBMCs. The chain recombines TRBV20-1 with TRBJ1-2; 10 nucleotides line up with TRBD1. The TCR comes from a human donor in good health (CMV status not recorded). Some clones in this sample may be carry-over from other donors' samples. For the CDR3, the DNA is TGCAGTGCTCCTAGACAGGGGGCTGATGGCTACACCTTC. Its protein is CSAPRQGADGYTF.